One and the same sample provided the 2 T cell receptor beta chains below, sequenced in a study of T cells in Graves' hyperthyroidism and ophthalmopathy (dated by TCRdb to between 2018 and 2021). Libraries were made using multiplex PCR. Reads for this sample came from an Illumina HiSeq 2000. The TCR beta CDR3 regions were amplified from RNA transcripts. The TCR CDR3 was subjected to a first round of RT-PCR using the HTBI primer set and the Qiagen OneStep RT-PCR kit. TCRdb handled the public reads itself, with Q25 trimming in fastp and clone calling in MiXCR, and kept productive beta chains. Every distinct CDR3 protein forms one entry, paired with its most common genes and DNA. This sample gives 95,000 to 110,000 distinct CDR3 sequences in total; 40% to 50% of them show up just once. The ten largest clones represent approximately 25% of the sample. What was sequenced was blood. These TCRs come from a man in his forties with Graves' hyperthyroidism.

This clonotype was counted many times. This rearrangement joins TRBV20-1 to TRBJ1-1; D ambiguous. The CDR3 loop spans 14 amino acids. CDR1 is DFQATT and CDR2 is SNEGSKA in the germline V gene (reference sequence). The CDR3 DNA reads as TGCAGGCCTGAGACGGGAGGAGACTATAAAGAAGCTTTCTTT. Translation gives CRPETGGDYKEAFF.

In regard to this clonotype: A much more abundant neighbour one base away suggests this may be a read error. This chain joins TRBV7-3 and TRBJ2-1; maybe TRBD1 (7 bases). The CDR3 extends over 16 amino acids. V was shortened by 4 bases and J by 6 bases, with 19 bases between the two germline ends. The germline V gene encodes CDR1 SGHTA and CDR2 FQGTGA. The CDR3 is CASSSQGGIRANEQFF. CDR3 nucleotides: TGTGCCAGCAGCTCGCAGGGGGGAATAAGGGCCAATGAGCAGTTCTTC.